This T cell receptor (beta chain) came from a study of blood T cell repertoires in COVID-19. Turning to the study itself: T cells, B-cell-depleted T cells, or PBMCs supplied cDNA or gDNA.

Everyone who took part was roughly 18 to 90 years old, and they came from about 23 US areas. This CDR3 has 13 residues. The V gene lost 10 bases and the J gene lost 2 bases, with 12 bases spanning the gap. Original methodology: Using reference gene primer amplification, nucleated cell counts were estimated. The table came from immunoSEQ multiplex PCR; TCRdb's copy has only in-frame clones and leaves some out. The D gene and trimming were derived from the DNA, and the V and J assignments and clone size from that table. This sample has around 300,000 clones; approximately 89% occur once, and the top ten carry over 4%.

This TCR was recovered from a woman in her 30s who had recovered from COVID-19. The chain combines TRBV12-3 or TRBV12-4 with TRBJ1-3, with D perhaps matching TRBD1 (6 bases). The material sequenced was PBMCs or T cells enriched from blood (not recorded which). The CDR3 region is CAITGTPGNTIYF. The CDR3 DNA reads as TGTGCCATAACCGGGACACCTGGAAACACCATATATTTT.